This TCR beta chain was sequenced in a study of vaccination effects on CD4 cells after COVID-19 (dated by TCRdb to about 2022). About the investigation overall: To identify antigen-specific CD4+ T cell clonotypes by their expansion, the ViraFEST assay first stimulated PBMC with viral peptide pools and then applied TCR sequencing. Across the study, the median time from the second dose to post-vaccine sampling was 72 days (range 14 to 241). After vaccination, three convalescent patients were sampled both early (day +14) and late (day +241, +227, +161 respectively). Cultures from other donors in the study were sequenced with the Oncomine TCR Beta short-read assay on an Illumina iSeq 100. A total of 9 to 11 COVID-19 convalescent patients and a few SARS-CoV-2-naive healthy vaccine recipients were included in the full study. The study compared SARS-CoV-2 spike-specific CD4+ TCR repertoires before and after mRNA vaccination in COVID-19 convalescent patients and infection-naive vaccine recipients. Around 2 million PBMC per well were cultured in IMDM with around 5.3% human AB serum, about 9.4 IU/ml IL-2 and gentamicin, plus 10 ug/ml peptides. Overall study results and their limits: In convalescent patients, the post-vaccine spike-reactive repertoire was composed mainly of new vaccine-induced clones that were largely distinct from infection-induced clones. The study was limited by a small number of convalescent patients, and early post-infection timepoints were lacking. At late post-vaccination timepoints, both infection-induced and vaccine-induced clones showed marked clonal contraction, consistent with waning T cell responses.

The germline V gene encodes CDR1 KGHSH and CDR2 LQKENI. CDR3 length: 14 amino acids, cysteine to phenylalanine. Only the CDR3 DNA is retained, 42 bases long and in frame from the first base. Trimming takes 4 bases from V and 4 bases from J, and the germline ends sit 13 bases apart. After around 10 days of culture, CD4+ T cells were isolated with the EasySep CD4+ T cell isolation kit. Convalescent patients had PCR-confirmed SARS-CoV-2 infection between March and December 2020, before Alpha, Beta and Delta variants emerged in the United States. Each participant received two doses of an mRNA SARS-CoV-2 vaccine, either BNT162b2 or mRNA-1273. On days 3 and 7, half of the culture medium was replaced with fresh IL-2-containing medium. Unless otherwise noted, each peptide stimulation condition was cultured in triplicate wells. Using Ficoll-Paque Plus gradient centrifugation, PBMC were separated from whole blood and then either used fresh or cryopreserved at -140C. The QIAamp micro DNA kit was used to extract genomic DNA from the cultured CD4+ T cells.

Turning to this clone: The clone's antigen remains unknown. No base quality values were provided; no much bigger clone lies one nucleotide off.

Libraries were built with the immunoSEQ multiplex PCR assay. DNA from the cultured and isolated CD4+ T cells underwent TCR beta CDR3 sequencing. The published analysis was carried out like this. The analysis removed non-productive TCR sequences, trimmed reads to the CDR3 region, and retained only CDR3s that were 7 or more amino acids long. Antigen-specific clonotypes were identified using the MANAFEST web app by comparison of expansion in peptide wells against reference cultures. For clones to be considered positive, expansion at FDR<0.05 versus reference and all other wells, an odds ratio above 5, and a frequency above 0.1% in two replicate wells were required. Clonotypes significantly expanded in SARS-CoV-2 spike wells and in at least one common cold coronavirus spike condition were defined as cross-reactive. CDR3 similarity was assessed by Levenshtein distance with the stringdist R package, and unrooted trees were built with ape in R 3.6.1. TCRdb took over this immuneACCESS table, retaining in-frame rearrangements with V and J assigned. Such tables are incomplete; in checked studies, under half of the missing clones stem from an unresolved V gene, and the remainder is unexplained. V and J calls and clone size are as listed in that table; D and trimming were resolved from the DNA. In this sample the table shows some 50,000 clones, over 60% of which occur a single time. The top ten hold about 5.4% of the sample.

Sequencing used CD4+ T cells from PBMCs cultured without peptide, obtained after COVID-19 vaccination. Rearrangement joined TRBV18 to TRBJ2-5; the D gene is perhaps TRBD2, from 6 matching bases. The origin of this receptor is a human donor who had a prior SARS-CoV-2 infection. The CDR3 protein is CASSQAGPGETQYF. At the DNA level, the sequence is TGTGCCAGCTCACAGGCGGGGCCGGGAGAGACCCAGTACTTC.